This T cell receptor (beta chain) is drawn from a study of T cells in Graves' hyperthyroidism and ophthalmopathy. Study-level background: Peripheral blood was drawn at first diagnosis, prior to all treatment.

Regarding the study as a whole: Ophthalmopathy was separated from stable hyperthyroidism by a 13 V-J model. Model output signaled ophthalmopathy a median 6.5 months ahead of onset. Blood also showed most of the thyroid clonotypes that were expanded above 0.001.

With regard to this clonotype: Its cognate antigen is unknown.

The germline gives CDR1 SGHDN, CDR2 FVKESK. With 4 bases removed from V and 1 base from J, the gap between germline ends came to 8 bases. This CDR3 contains 13 residues. The CDR3 regions of TCR beta were amplified from RNA transcripts. Using the HTBI primer set, a first-round RT-PCR was run on the TCR CDR3. TCRdb reprocessed the multiplex PCR reads via MiXCR and lists one record per CDR3 protein. The data show hundreds of thousands of distinct CDR3 sequences, 16% seen once. V usage is TRBV14 and J usage is TRBJ2-7; D remains unclear. Sequenced material: blood. This TCR came from a young woman with Graves' hyperthyroidism. This chain's CDR3 is CASSRYRSYEQYF. CDR3 bases: TGTGCCAGCAGCCGATACAGATCCTACGAGCAGTACTTC.